These T cell receptor beta chains were read from a single sample in a study of shared clonotypes between healthy human individuals. Sequencing was performed with immunoSEQ multiplex PCR; in TCRdb, only in-frame clones are kept and a portion is missing. Of around 700,000 clones in the sample, about 78% were seen once. The sequenced material came from memory CD4+ T cells sorted from blood. Source of these receptors: a woman in her 30s in good health. Each CDR3 is given with its conserved first and last residue. D genes are given only for firm matches. Not all rows give a size; the values are once, few, many and, for expanded clones, a class.

d_call j_call v_call clone_size cdr3_nt cdr3_aa
NA TRBJ2-3 TRBV15 once TGTGCCACCAGCAGCGGGGTTTGGGATACGCAGTATTTT CATSSGVWDTQYF
TRBD2 TRBJ2-3 TRBV5-4 NA TGTGCCAGCAGCTTCGGACTAGCGGGTAGCACAGATACGCAGTATTTT CASSFGLAGSTDTQYF
TRBD1 TRBJ2-7 TRBV5-1 NA TGCGCCAGCAGCTTAAACGGCAGGGGGCGGGTCGGGGAAGAGCAGTACTTC CASSLNGRGRVGEEQYF
TRBD1 TRBJ2-1 TRBV6-1 NA TGTGCCAGCAGTCAAGCGACAGGGGGCGCGACCGGGGAGCAGTTCTTC CASSQATGGATGEQFF
NA TRBJ1-5 TRBV18 NA TGTGCCAGCTCACCGGGGCCAAATCAGCCCCAGCATTTT CASSPGPNQPQHF
TRBD2 TRBJ2-1 TRBV9 once TGTGCCAGCAGCGACGGACTAGCGGGAGCCCTCCGGCGGGGTAATGAGCAGTTCTTC CASSDGLAGALRRGNEQFF
NA TRBJ2-1 TRBV5-1 NA TGCGCCAGCAGCCCAGAGGGTCGAGAAAATGAGCAGTTCTTC CASSPEGRENEQFF
NA TRBJ2-1 TRBV4-2 NA TGTGCCAGCAGCCAAGAGGGGGCTAGCCCCTACAATGAGCAGTTCTTC CASSQEGASPYNEQFF
NA TRBJ2-1 TRBV11-3 NA TGTGCCAGCAGCCTCCAGGGTGGGCAGTTCTTC CASSLQGGQFF
NA TRBJ2-5 TRBV5-1 NA TGCGCCAGCAGCCCCGGGGCTAAGGGAGAGACCCAGTACTTC CASSPGAKGETQYF
TRBD2 TRBJ2-5 TRBV5-1 NA TGCGCCAGCAGCTTGGAAGGGGTGAGCGGGAGGTACGAGACCCAGTACTTC CASSLEGVSGRYETQYF
TRBD1 TRBJ1-5 TRBV5-8 NA TGTGCCAGCAGCTTGGCGGGACAGTACAATCAGCCCCAGCATTTT CASSLAGQYNQPQHF
TRBD2 TRBJ2-2 TRBV11-2 NA TGTGCCAGCAGCTTAGGAGCGGGAAGGTACACCGGGGAGCTGTTTTTT CASSLGAGRYTGELFF
NA TRBJ2-7 TRBV29-1 many TGCAGCGTTGCTGGCACCAGGCCTTCCTACGAGCAGTACTTC CSVAGTRPSYEQYF
TRBD1 TRBJ1-1 TRBV19 few TGTGCCAGTAGTTTGGGGAGGGACAGGGCTGAAGCTTTCTTT CASSLGRDRAEAFF
TRBD2 TRBJ2-5 TRBV27 once TGTGCCAGCAGTAAGGGACTAGCGGGAGAAGAGACCCAGTACTTC CASSKGLAGEETQYF
NA TRBJ2-2 TRBV6-1 NA TGTGCCAGCAGTGTGTTAACGACAACCGGGGAGCTGTTTTTT CASSVLTTTGELFF
TRBD1 TRBJ1-1 TRBV9 NA TGTGCCAGCAGCGTAGCGGAGGGGGCAGCTTTCTTT CASSVAEGAAFF
NA TRBJ2-1 TRBV29-1 NA TGCAGCGTTGTGGGAGCCCGTGGGGACAATGAGCAGTTCTTC CSVVGARGDNEQFF
NA TRBJ1-1 TRBV28 NA TGTGCCATCGCAAGGGAACCCACTGAAGCTTTCTTT CAIAREPTEAFF
TRBD2 TRBJ2-1 TRBV4-1 NA TGCGCCAGCAGCCAAGTCGGGAGCGGGGGGCACGGTGAGCAGTTCTTC CASSQVGSGGHGEQFF
TRBD1 TRBJ1-2 TRBV27 many TGTGCCAGCAGTTTTGTGGACTCCCAGGGGGGAGTATATGGCTACACCTTC CASSFVDSQGGVYGYTF
TRBD2 TRBJ2-7 TRBV6-5 many TGTGCCAGCAGCCGCGGGAGGACCTACGAGCAGTACTTC CASSRGRTYEQYF
NA TRBJ2-4 TRBV27 few TGTGCCAGCAGTTCCTTAGGGACTTCACCAGGCGTCCGGTACTTC CASSSLGTSPGVRYF
TRBD2 TRBJ2-7 TRBV6-5 NA TGTGCCAGCAGTTTGGTTAGCGGGACCCACGAGCAGTACTTC CASSLVSGTHEQYF
TRBD2 TRBJ2-1 TRBV11-3 NA TGTGCCAGCAGCTTTAGACCACCGGCCGGGGGGGTAGCGGGAGAATTGGTCTTC CASSFRPPAGGVAGELVF
NA TRBJ2-7 TRBV6-1 NA TGTGCCAGCCCCAGACAGACTGGATCCTACGAGCAGTACTTC CASPRQTGSYEQYF
TRBD1 TRBJ1-5 TRBV11-2 NA TGTGCCAGCAGCCAAAGGACAGGGGAAGGTAATCAGCCCCAGCATTTT CASSQRTGEGNQPQHF
NA TRBJ2-1 TRBV5-1 NA TGCGCCAGCAGCTCTCAGGGACGCGTCGAGAATGAGCAGTTCTTC CASSSQGRVENEQFF
TRBD2 TRBJ2-1 TRBV7-2 NA TGTGCCAGCAGCCAGACTAGCAGGATAGGCAATGAGCAGTTCTTC CASSQTSRIGNEQFF
NA TRBJ2-3 TRBV7-9 NA TGTGCCAGCAGCGGCCCGACTGCGGCGCGGAGCACAGATACGCAGTATTTT CASSGPTAARSTDTQYF
TRBD1 TRBJ1-5 TRBV6-1 NA TGTGCCAGCAGTATGGCAGGGGGGTGTCAGCCCCAGCATTTT CASSMAGGCQPQHF
NA TRBJ2-4 TRBV28 NA TGTGCCAGCAGTTTGAGGGGAGTCGCCAAAAACATTCAGTACTTC CASSLRGVAKNIQYF
TRBD2 TRBJ2-7 TRBV7-2 NA TGTGCCAGCAGCTTAGCACTAGCGGGAGTATACGAGCAGTACTTC CASSLALAGVYEQYF
NA TRBJ1-3 TRBV28 NA TGTGCCAGCAGCGATATCCGGGACACTCTTCGAAACACCATATATTTT CASSDIRDTLRNTIYF
NA TRBJ2-1 TRBV11-2 NA TGTGCCAGCAGCTTAGGTAGGGGTTCGAGCTCCTACAATGAGCAGTTCTTC CASSLGRGSSSYNEQFF
TRBD1 TRBJ1-1 TRBV6-6 NA TGTGCCAGCAGTTCCGACAGGGGGCGAAACACTGAAGCTTTCTTT CASSSDRGRNTEAFF
NA TRBJ2-3 TRBV13 NA TGTGCCAGCAGTGAAGCCAGGGGAGATACGCAGTATTTT CASSEARGDTQYF
NA TRBJ2-2 TRBV7-2 once TGTGCCAGCAGCTTATGGGGTTGGGACACCGGGGAGCTGTTTTTT CASSLWGWDTGELFF
TRBD1 TRBJ2-1 TRBV4-1 NA TGCGCCAGCAGCCAAGATATCAGGGGGCGATTTGATGAGCAGTTCTTC CASSQDIRGRFDEQFF